The source of this TCR beta chain is a study of cytomegalovirus exposure and HLA in healthy donors. About the research overall: A subsequent analysis reported that the 110 or so validation repertoires were produced on the same platform that had also been used for the approximately 710 first-cohort repertoires.

TCRdb keeps only in-frame clones here, not all; method: immunoSEQ multiplex PCR. The sample has under 200,000 clones; roughly 82% are singletons. General study results and limits: Subsequent analysis of the 120 or so validation repertoires found a tendency for first-cohort TCR clusters to co-occur. CMV antigen specificity was confirmed in vitro for a few CMV-associated chains. Most TCRs appeared rarely, but some public TCRs recurred in many donors.

As to this clone: Antigen: not known.

Germline CDR1 is MNHEY and CDR2 is SMNVEV (reference sequence). Trimming shortened V by 11 bases and J by 6 bases, and 32 bases separated the two germline ends. CDR3 length: 17 amino acids. The sequence derives from a man aged 18 to 30 in good health and CMV-seropositive. The chain uses TRBV27 and TRBJ2-7; tentatively, D is TRBD1 (5 bases). Sample: PBMCs. The CDR3 reads CAGTPPAVVSGLREQYF. As DNA, the CDR3 is TGTGCCGGCACCCCCCCGGCTGTAGTCTCAGGGCTCCGCGAGCAGTACTTC.